A selection of T cell receptor beta chains follows, all from one sample in a study of beta chain features in type 1 diabetes. Produced via immunoSEQ multiplex PCR; TCRdb's table is partial and in-frame only. This sample has under 200,000 clones; 10% occur once, and the top ten carry 0.45% to 0.5%. The sequenced sample was central memory CD4+ T cells from blood. Every receptor here comes from a man between 25 and 39 years old with type 1 diabetes. The CDR3 runs from the conserved cysteine through the conserved F or W. The order of the fields is J gene, V gene, clone size, D gene, CDR3 DNA, CDR3 protein. The D gene is left open where the match is weak. The size entry is marked missing in some rows and otherwise reads once, few, many or a size class.

j_gene: TRBJ2-1
v_gene: TRBV6-1
abundance: few
d_gene: NA
CDR3nt: TGTGCCAGCAGTGGCCAGGGCGATGAGCAGTTCTTC
CDR3aa: CASSGQGDEQFF

j_gene: TRBJ2-7
v_gene: TRBV14
abundance: few
d_gene: NA
CDR3nt: TGTGCCAGCAGCCAAGAAGGTTACAATGACTTAACCTACGAGCAGTACTTC
CDR3aa: CASSQEGYNDLTYEQYF

j_gene: TRBJ2-7
v_gene: TRBV10-3
abundance: NA
d_gene: NA
CDR3nt: TGTGCCATCAGTGAGTTGGGCCTCGGCGAGCAGTACTTC
CDR3aa: CAISELGLGEQYF

j_gene: TRBJ2-5
v_gene: TRBV7-2
abundance: few
d_gene: NA
CDR3nt: TGTGCCAGCTCCGAGGTAGTAGAGACCCAGTACTTC
CDR3aa: CASSEVVETQYF

j_gene: TRBJ2-7
v_gene: TRBV4-3
abundance: few
d_gene: TRBD2
CDR3nt: TGCGCCAGCAGCCAAGATCGGAATTGGGGACTAGCGGGAGATTACGAGCAGTACTTC
CDR3aa: CASSQDRNWGLAGDYEQYF

j_gene: TRBJ2-5
v_gene: TRBV9
abundance: NA
d_gene: NA
CDR3nt: TGTGCCAGCAGCGAGGGGATCCAAGAGACCCAGTACTTC
CDR3aa: CASSEGIQETQYF

j_gene: TRBJ2-7
v_gene: TRBV28
abundance: NA
d_gene: NA
CDR3nt: TGTGCCAGCAGTCCAGCAAGCAGGTCCCCCCCCAACGAGCAGTACTTC
CDR3aa: CASSPASRSPPNEQYF

j_gene: TRBJ2-1
v_gene: TRBV28
abundance: few
d_gene: TRBD2
CDR3nt: TGTGCCAGCAGTGCTACGGGCTATGGGGGTAGCGGGAATTACAATGAGCAGTTCTTC
CDR3aa: CASSATGYGGSGNYNEQFF

j_gene: TRBJ1-2
v_gene: TRBV5-1
abundance: few
d_gene: TRBD1
CDR3nt: TGCGCCAGCAGCTTGGTTTTTGACAGGGAAGGGGCTGGCTACACCTTC
CDR3aa: CASSLVFDREGAGYTF

j_gene: TRBJ2-3
v_gene: TRBV10-3
abundance: NA
d_gene: TRBD2
CDR3nt: TGTGCCATCTCATCGCGGGAGGGCCCAGATACGCAGTATTTT
CDR3aa: CAISSREGPDTQYF

j_gene: TRBJ2-5
v_gene: TRBV28
abundance: NA
d_gene: NA
CDR3nt: TGTGCCAGCAGGGGACTGGCCGGGTCGGTTCGCGAGACCCAGTACTTC
CDR3aa: CASRGLAGSVRETQYF

j_gene: TRBJ2-1
v_gene: TRBV18
abundance: NA
d_gene: NA
CDR3nt: TGTGCCAGCTCCCTAGCAACCTACAATGAGCAGTTCTTC
CDR3aa: CASSLATYNEQFF

j_gene: TRBJ2-7
v_gene: TRBV29-1
abundance: NA
d_gene: NA
CDR3nt: TGCAGCGTTGGCGGCAGGGGAACCTACGAGCAGTACTTC
CDR3aa: CSVGGRGTYEQYF

j_gene: TRBJ2-1
v_gene: TRBV6-5
abundance: NA
d_gene: NA
CDR3nt: TGTGCCAGCAGTTACAAGGGGCCGTCCTACAATGAGCAGTTCTTC
CDR3aa: CASSYKGPSYNEQFF

j_gene: TRBJ2-3
v_gene: TRBV5-1
abundance: few
d_gene: NA
CDR3nt: TGCGCCAGCAGCTTGGCCGCTAGCGCGAGCACAGATACGCAGTATTTT
CDR3aa: CASSLAASASTDTQYF

j_gene: TRBJ1-5
v_gene: TRBV15
abundance: few
d_gene: NA
CDR3nt: TGTGCCACCAGCAGAGGGGAGGCGAGCAATCAGCCCCAGCATTTT
CDR3aa: CATSRGEASNQPQHF

j_gene: TRBJ2-7
v_gene: TRBV6-5
abundance: few
d_gene: TRBD1
CDR3nt: TGTGCCAGCAGTTCCCCGGGGACAGGGGGATCCTACGAGCAGTACTTC
CDR3aa: CASSSPGTGGSYEQYF

j_gene: TRBJ2-1
v_gene: TRBV19
abundance: NA
d_gene: NA
CDR3nt: TGTGCCAGTAGTAAAGGGGCTAGGGAAATCTTC
CDR3aa: CASSKGAREIF

j_gene: TRBJ1-1
v_gene: TRBV19
abundance: few
d_gene: TRBD1
CDR3nt: TGTGCCAGTAGTATAGGAGGACAGGGTGGCACTGAAGCTTTCTTT
CDR3aa: CASSIGGQGGTEAFF

j_gene: TRBJ2-3
v_gene: TRBV11-2
abundance: few
d_gene: NA
CDR3nt: TGTGCCAGCAGCTCGGTCTTCGCAGATACGCAGTATTTT
CDR3aa: CASSSVFADTQYF

j_gene: TRBJ2-4
v_gene: TRBV28
abundance: NA
d_gene: TRBD1
CDR3nt: TGTGCTTGTTGCAGGGGGCTTGGAAACATTCAGTACTTC
CDR3aa: CACCRGLGNIQYF

j_gene: TRBJ2-3
v_gene: TRBV29-1
abundance: NA
d_gene: TRBD2
CDR3nt: TGCAGCGTTTTAGCGGGATTCACAGATACGCAGTATTTT
CDR3aa: CSVLAGFTDTQYF

j_gene: TRBJ1-2
v_gene: TRBV5-4
abundance: NA
d_gene: TRBD1
CDR3nt: TGTGCCAGCAGCTTCGACAGGGGGGGTAACTATGGCTACACCTTC
CDR3aa: CASSFDRGGNYGYTF

j_gene: TRBJ2-3
v_gene: TRBV7-8
abundance: NA
d_gene: NA
CDR3nt: TGTGCCAGCAGCCCTTACAGAGGGGGTGGCACAGATACGCAGTATTTT
CDR3aa: CASSPYRGGGTDTQYF

j_gene: TRBJ2-2
v_gene: TRBV7-2
abundance: many
d_gene: TRBD1
CDR3nt: TGTGCCAGCAGCTCACGACAGGGGGGGACCGGGGAGCTGTTTTTT
CDR3aa: CASSSRQGGTGELFF

j_gene: TRBJ1-3
v_gene: TRBV30
abundance: few
d_gene: NA
CDR3nt: TGTGCCTGGAGCACGGGATTCTCTGGAAACACCATATATTTT
CDR3aa: CAWSTGFSGNTIYF

j_gene: TRBJ1-1
v_gene: TRBV7-2
abundance: many
d_gene: NA
CDR3nt: TGTGCCAGCAGAATAAACAGGGACACTGAAGCTTTCTTT
CDR3aa: CASRINRDTEAFF

j_gene: TRBJ1-5
v_gene: TRBV4-2
abundance: NA
d_gene: NA
CDR3nt: TGTGCCAGCAGGCAAAACTCCAATCAGCCCCAGCATTTT
CDR3aa: CASRQNSNQPQHF

j_gene: TRBJ2-5
v_gene: TRBV7-2
abundance: few
d_gene: NA
CDR3nt: TGTGCCAGCAGCCTAATATCCCGACAGCCGGAGACCCAGTACTTC
CDR3aa: CASSLISRQPETQYF

j_gene: TRBJ2-5
v_gene: TRBV5-4
abundance: NA
d_gene: NA
CDR3nt: TGTGCCAGCAGCTTGCAGGGGTCACAAGAGACCCAGTACTTC
CDR3aa: CASSLQGSQETQYF

j_gene: TRBJ2-1
v_gene: TRBV20-1
abundance: many
d_gene: NA
CDR3nt: TGCAGTGCCAGACGACTAATTGAGCAGTTCTTC
CDR3aa: CSARRLIEQFF

j_gene: TRBJ1-1
v_gene: TRBV4-2
abundance: NA
d_gene: NA
CDR3nt: TGTGCCAGCAGCCAAGATCGACAGCTCGGTAACACTGAAGCTTTCTTT
CDR3aa: CASSQDRQLGNTEAFF

j_gene: TRBJ1-2
v_gene: TRBV2
abundance: few
d_gene: TRBD1
CDR3nt: TGTGCCAGCAGCGCCGGGACAGCCGCTAACTATGGCTACACCTTC
CDR3aa: CASSAGTAANYGYTF

j_gene: TRBJ1-2
v_gene: TRBV7-8
abundance: NA
d_gene: NA
CDR3nt: TGTGCCAGCAGCCCCGGGGGGTTCTATGGCTACACCTTC
CDR3aa: CASSPGGFYGYTF

j_gene: TRBJ2-7
v_gene: TRBV4-3
abundance: NA
d_gene: NA
CDR3nt: TGCGCCAGCAGCCAAGATCGCACAGGAAGCTCCTACGAGCAGTACTTC
CDR3aa: CASSQDRTGSSYEQYF

j_gene: TRBJ1-1
v_gene: TRBV4-3
abundance: many
d_gene: TRBD1
CDR3nt: TGCGCCAGCAGCCAAGCCGGACAGGGTAAAGCTTTCTTT
CDR3aa: CASSQAGQGKAFF

j_gene: TRBJ1-5
v_gene: TRBV10-3
abundance: few
d_gene: NA
CDR3nt: TGTGCCATCAGTGAGAACCCTTCTTCGGGGGTTCAGCCCCAGCATTTT
CDR3aa: CAISENPSSGVQPQHF

j_gene: TRBJ2-7
v_gene: TRBV7-2
abundance: NA
d_gene: NA
CDR3nt: TGTGCCAGCAGCTTAGAGGCTGGGGCGCTCTACGAGCAGTACTTC
CDR3aa: CASSLEAGALYEQYF

j_gene: TRBJ2-1
v_gene: TRBV7-3
abundance: few
d_gene: TRBD2
CDR3nt: TGTGCCAGCCGCGGGGGAGGCAATGAGCAGTTCTTC
CDR3aa: CASRGGGNEQFF

j_gene: TRBJ1-5
v_gene: TRBV6-5
abundance: NA
d_gene: NA
CDR3nt: TGTGCCAGCAGTTTAAGGGGTAATCAGCCCCAGCATTTT
CDR3aa: CASSLRGNQPQHF

j_gene: TRBJ1-5
v_gene: TRBV28
abundance: few
d_gene: NA
CDR3nt: TGTGCCAGCAGGATGGGGGGTAATCAGCCCCAGCATTTT
CDR3aa: CASRMGGNQPQHF

j_gene: TRBJ2-3
v_gene: TRBV7-2
abundance: NA
d_gene: NA
CDR3nt: TGTGCCAGCAGTCCTCGAGGGAGCACAGATACGCAGTATTTT
CDR3aa: CASSPRGSTDTQYF

j_gene: TRBJ1-1
v_gene: TRBV2
abundance: few
d_gene: NA
CDR3nt: TGTGCCAGCAGTGAGAGGGGGACCACTGAAGCTTTCTTT
CDR3aa: CASSERGTTEAFF

j_gene: TRBJ2-7
v_gene: TRBV29-1
abundance: few
d_gene: NA
CDR3nt: TGCAGCGTTGAAGGGGCAGCCGCCTACGAGCAGTACTTC
CDR3aa: CSVEGAAAYEQYF

j_gene: TRBJ1-1
v_gene: TRBV7-2
abundance: NA
d_gene: NA
CDR3nt: TGTGCCAGCAGCAAGATTAGCCTACAGGGTCCGGCTGAAGCTTTCTTT
CDR3aa: CASSKISLQGPAEAFF

j_gene: TRBJ2-1
v_gene: TRBV28
abundance: few
d_gene: NA
CDR3nt: TGTGCCAGCAGTTGGACTAAAGTTGAGCAGTTCTTC
CDR3aa: CASSWTKVEQFF

j_gene: TRBJ2-7
v_gene: TRBV7-2
abundance: NA
d_gene: NA
CDR3nt: TGTGCCAGCAGCCCCAGTTCCAGGGGTGAGCAGTACTTC
CDR3aa: CASSPSSRGEQYF

j_gene: TRBJ1-1
v_gene: TRBV5-1
abundance: NA
d_gene: TRBD1
CDR3nt: TGCGCCAGCAGCTCGGCCCCGGACAGGGATGAAGCTTTCTTT
CDR3aa: CASSSAPDRDEAFF

j_gene: TRBJ2-2
v_gene: TRBV28
abundance: few
d_gene: NA
CDR3nt: TGTGCCAGCAACCCGGGACATACGAACACCGGGGAGCTGTTTTTT
CDR3aa: CASNPGHTNTGELFF